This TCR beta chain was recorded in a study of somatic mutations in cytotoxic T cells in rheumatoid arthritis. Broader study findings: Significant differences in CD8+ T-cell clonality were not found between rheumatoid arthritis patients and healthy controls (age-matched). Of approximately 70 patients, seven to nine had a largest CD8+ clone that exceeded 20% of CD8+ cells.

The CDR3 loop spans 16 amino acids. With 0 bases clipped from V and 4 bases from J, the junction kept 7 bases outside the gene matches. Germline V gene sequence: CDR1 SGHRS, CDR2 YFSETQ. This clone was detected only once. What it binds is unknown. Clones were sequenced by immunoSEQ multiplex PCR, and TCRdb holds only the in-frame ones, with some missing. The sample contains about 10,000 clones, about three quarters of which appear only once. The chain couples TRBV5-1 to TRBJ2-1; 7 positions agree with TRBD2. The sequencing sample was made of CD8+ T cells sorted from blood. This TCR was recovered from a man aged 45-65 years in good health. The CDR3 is CASSLEGGSKYNEQFF. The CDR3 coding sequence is TGCGCCAGCAGCTTGGAAGGCGGGAGCAAGTACAATGAGCAGTTCTTC.